This TCR beta chain was captured in a study of blood T cells in healthy people across ages. This CDR3 is built from 15 residues. V dropped 3 bases and J dropped 1 base, with 14 bases sitting between them. Germline V gene lookup returns CDR1 SQVTM and CDR2 ANQGSEA. Primers used in a second PCR of roughly 7 to 12 cycles were a sample-barcoded 5' primer and a J-beta primer mix. A tag from a template-switch adaptor with 12 random nucleotides marked each cDNA molecule. TCRdb re-called the 5' RACE reads with MiXCR, one entry per CDR3 protein. The sample shows fewer than 1 million distinct CDR3 sequences, around 42% of them seen only once.

This TCR was sampled from a man in his fifties or sixties in good health. Material: blood. V gene TRBV29-1 combines with J gene TRBJ2-3; D might be TRBD1 or TRBD2, each matching 5 bases. CDR3 coding DNA: TGCAGCGTTGACGCCCAGGGAGCCGGCACAGATACGCAGTATTTT. This sequence encodes CSVDAQGAGTDTQYF.